Listed below are T cell receptor beta chains from one sample, sequenced in a study of T cell repertoires in cytomegalovirus infection. TCRdb reanalysed the reads using MiXCR and keeps one entry per CDR3 protein. The sample carries approximately 320,000 distinct CDR3 sequences, 8% to 9.5% recorded once. Material: PBMCs. These receptors were taken from a human donor in good health (CMV status not recorded). Some clones in this sample may be carry-over from other donors' samples. Each CDR3 is given with its conserved first and last residue. Clone size is given for some rows only: seen once, a few or many times, or a class if the clone is expanded.

V	size	J	CDR3
TRBV7-2	many	TRBJ2-3	CASSRIATSGNPDTQYF
TRBV28	many	TRBJ1-2	CASSLGRGYSYGYTF
TRBV7-2	few	TRBJ1-2	CASRRTGAGGYTF
TRBV27	many	TRBJ2-3	CASSLARSDTQYF
TRBV7-9	many	TRBJ1-4	CASSGGGDTDEKLFF
TRBV20-1	-	TRBJ1-4	CSAIDSGIEKLFF
TRBV5-6	many	TRBJ1-5	CASSSRQNQPQHF
TRBV5-4	few	TRBJ2-7	CASSRDRGEQYF
TRBV28	few	TRBJ2-7	CASSLGGVRTYEQYF
TRBV7-9	many	TRBJ2-2	CASSLFGVENTGELFF
TRBV7-8	many	TRBJ2-3	CASRQHLRRGLADTQYF
TRBV27	-	TRBJ2-5	CASSPGGLQETQYF
TRBV12-3/TRBV12-4	many	TRBJ2-7	CASTKGGGYEQYF
TRBV11-2	few	TRBJ2-7	CASSYQTIQYF
TRBV4-2	-	TRBJ2-3	CASRVSGGGSTDTQYF
TRBV27	few	TRBJ1-1	CASFRNTEAFF
TRBV18	-	TRBJ2-1	CASSPSSGGNRYNEQFF
TRBV7-8	few	TRBJ2-1	CASSSRRGGHNEQFF
TRBV7-2	many	TRBJ1-6	CASSMDGRENSPLHF
TRBV6-8	-	TRBJ1-5	CASVAEVWGNQPQHF
TRBV5-1	-	TRBJ2-1	CASSSSSRERYNEQFF
TRBV7-2	many	TRBJ2-5	CASSLIGGPRQETQYF
TRBV11-2	-	TRBJ2-3	CASSLGVAATDTQYF
TRBV10-3	many	TRBJ2-7	CAISESDRGYEQYF
TRBV20-1	-	TRBJ2-1	CSATSGRGNEQFF
TRBV20-1	-	TRBJ2-7	CSARGQAWEQYF
TRBV24-1	few	TRBJ2-1	CATSDLRGTGKEEQFF
TRBV28	few	TRBJ1-1	CASRQWTGGLTEAFF
TRBV27	few	TRBJ1-5	CASSLSQLQPQHF
TRBV6-4	-	TRBJ2-1	CASSDEGGRPYNEQFF
TRBV12-3/TRBV12-4	few	TRBJ2-3	CASSPSTGSTDTQYF
TRBV2	few	TRBJ1-1	CASRQGSLSGTEAFF
TRBV7-2	many	TRBJ2-7	CASSLGSAGRFFYEQYF
TRBV7-3	many	TRBJ2-1	CASSPGGRANEQFF
TRBV4-3	few	TRBJ1-3	CASSQEHLSGNTIYF
TRBV27	few	TRBJ2-7	CASSLLYSSSYEQYF
TRBV15	-	TRBJ1-5	CATQQGRGQPQHF
TRBV28	-	TRBJ2-7	CASRRQGRSYEQYF
TRBV7-2	few	TRBJ2-7	CASSFQAGNSYEQYF